The rows below give T cell receptor beta chains drawn from one sample of a study of early T cells in non-severe SARS-CoV-2 infection. Via MiXCR, TCRdb re-called the 5' RACE reads, giving one row per CDR3 protein. Here the sample spans tens of thousands of distinct CDR3 sequences, 7.5% to 9.5% being singletons. Sample: whole blood, taken at baseline. All receptors come from an adult who was a healthcare worker with PCR-confirmed SARS-CoV-2 infection or an uninfected control (not recorded which). Both conserved end residues are part of each CDR3. Fields, in order: D gene, clone size, J gene, V gene, CDR3 DNA, CDR3 protein. A D gene is named only where the DNA matches it firmly. Size tells how often a clone was seen (once, few, many) or the class of an expanded clone, and some rows leave it out.

- many TRBJ2-7 TRBV30 TGTGCCTGGAGCATGTCCTACGAGCAGTACTTC CAWSMSYEQYF
- many TRBJ2-3 TRBV7-3 TGTGCCAGCAGCTTTGGGTCCACAGATACGCAGTATTTT CASSFGSTDTQYF
TRBD2 - TRBJ2-1 TRBV7-9 TGTGCCAGCAGCTTTAGCGGGAGGAATGAGCAGTTCTTC CASSFSGRNEQFF
- few TRBJ2-3 TRBV18 TGTGCCAGCTCGCCTAAAAGAACTTACACAGATACGCAGTATTTT CASSPKRTYTDTQYF
- many TRBJ1-3 TRBV6-2/TRBV6-3 TGTGCCAGCAGTTACCAAAGCTCTGGAAACACCATATATTTT CASSYQSSGNTIYF
- - TRBJ1-4 TRBV10-3 TGTGCCATCAGTGACAGGGGTCGAGAAACTAATGAAAAACTGTTTTTT CAISDRGRETNEKLFF
- many TRBJ2-7 TRBV5-4 TGTGCCAGCAGCAACCCGTCGGAGAGCTCCTACGAGCAGTACTTC CASSNPSESSYEQYF
- few TRBJ2-4 TRBV29-1 TGCAGCGTTGTGGGCCCGATACACCCAGCCGGGACGGGGGTCAACATTCAGTACTTC CSVVGPIHPAGTGVNIQYF
- - TRBJ1-5 TRBV19 TGTGCCAGTAAGAGGACCCCGGAGGGTCAGCCCCAGCATTTT CASKRTPEGQPQHF
TRBD2 - TRBJ2-7 TRBV7-9 TGTGCCAGCAGCTTAGTCCCGGGAGGGCCCCGATATGACCACGAGCAGTACTTC CASSLVPGGPRYDHEQYF
- many TRBJ2-1 TRBV29-1 TGCAGCGCCTACAGGCGGGATAGCTCCTACAATGAGCAGTTCTTC CSAYRRDSSYNEQFF
- few TRBJ1-3 TRBV6-5 TGTGCCAGCAGTTACTCGTATATAGACAGTACATCCTCTGGAAACACCATATATTTT CASSYSYIDSTSSGNTIYF
TRBD1 - TRBJ1-1 TRBV20-1 TGCAGTGCTAGAGGGGACAGGGAAGCTTTCTTT CSARGDREAFF